The clone carrying this T cell receptor (beta chain) was detected many times. Its specificity is not known. These data are taken from a study of T cell repertoires in cytomegalovirus infection. Study summary: Public signatures in TCR beta pointed to CMV infection and matching HLA type.

MiXCR, run by TCRdb on the reads, gives a single entry per CDR3 protein. The data contain just under 550,000 distinct CDR3 sequences, around 27% of them singletons. General study points: Accumulated public TCR beta family frequency recognized individuals carrying CMV together with the relevant HLA. Predominance within the ex vivo response was attributable to HLA-C-restricted CMV-specific TCR beta clonotypes.

Germline assignment: CDR1 SGHVS and CDR2 FNYEAQ. This CDR3 is 16 amino acids long. V dropped 6 bases and J dropped 5; count of bases not matched to a gene: 8. Sequenced material: PBMCs. This TCR was sampled from a human donor in good health (CMV status not recorded). Some clones in this sample may be carry-over from other donors' samples. V is TRBV7-6 and J is TRBJ1-6; 9 bases fit TRBD1. CDR3: CASRQTQGANNSPLHF. The DNA for the CDR3 is TGTGCCAGCAGGCAAACACAGGGGGCCAATAATTCACCCCTCCACTTT.